These 28 T cell receptor beta chains were sequenced from one sample in a study of blood T cell repertoires in COVID-19. Repertoires were generated with immunoSEQ multiplex PCR, while TCRdb's copy carries only in-frame clones and drops some. The table shows roughly 74,000 clones, with roughly 90% occurring only once. Material: PBMCs or T cells enriched from blood (not recorded which). These receptors originate from a woman in her forties or fifties with acute COVID-19.

This clone was found once. The chain joins TRBV13 to TRBJ2-5; 13 bases agree with TRBD2. From germline, CDR1 is PRHDT and CDR2 FYEKMQ (reference sequence). V lost 5 bases and J lost 5; bases outside the gene matches: 8. The CDR3 covers 16 residues. Written as DNA, the CDR3 is TGTGCCAGCAGCCCGAGCGGACTAGCGGGAGTGGAGACCCAGTACTTC. Translating it yields CASSPSGLAGVETQYF.

The chain has TRBV27 and TRBJ1-5; 7 positions agree with TRBD1. This CDR3 contains 16 residues. Unmatched junction bases numbered 9, after V lost 6 bases and J lost 1 base. CDR1 and CDR2 from the germline V gene are MNHEY and SMNVEV (reference sequence). CDR3 loop: CASRTMRGLSNQPQHF. The CDR3 DNA reads as TGTGCCAGCAGGACGATGAGGGGGCTCAGCAATCAGCCCCAGCATTTT.

This chain joins TRBV5-1 and TRBJ2-3; TRBD1 aligns across 10 bases. This CDR3 comprises 16 residues. The germline V gene has CDR1 SGHRS and CDR2 YFSETQ. V lost 7 bases and J lost 2; bases outside the gene matches: 10. DNA of the CDR3: TGCGCCAGCGGAGGGGACAGGGGATCACACACAGATACGCAGTATTTT. This sequence encodes CASGGDRGSHTDTQYF.

This sequence joins TRBV6-5 and TRBJ1-2, with D perhaps TRBD1 (5 bases). Deletions cut 4 bases from V and 3 bases from J, with 9 bases between. From germline, CDR1 is MNHEY and CDR2 SVGAGI. The CDR3 has 13 residues. The CDR3 nucleotides read TGTGCCAGCAGTTCGGGGGAATACTATGGCTACACCTTC. Translation: CASSSGEYYGYTF.

V gene TRBV19 combines with J gene TRBJ1-5, with D uncertain. The V end was cut by 7 bases, the J end by 3 bases, with 13 bases between. The CDR3 spans 14 residues. Germline lookup yields CDR1 LNHDA and CDR2 SQIVND (reference sequence). The CDR3 DNA sequence: TGTGCCAGTAATCCGGCAGACTACAATCAGCCCCAGCATTTT. It specifies CASNPADYNQPQHF.

The chain employs TRBV6-5 and TRBJ1-5; tentative D call: TRBD1 (6 bases). The CDR3 runs to 14 residues. Germline V CDR1 and CDR2: MNHEY, SVGAGI. V was shortened by 7 bases and J by 6 bases, with 16 bases between the two germline ends. The CDR3 DNA follows: TGTGCCAGCATCAGACCAGGGGAGGGTCAGCCCCAGCATTTT. It specifies CASIRPGEGQPQHF.

As DNA, the CDR3 is TGTGCCAGCAGCATTTCGACAGCGAACACTGAAGCTTTCTTT. Its protein is CASSISTANTEAFF. The J gene is TRBJ1-1, the V gene TRBV7-9; maybe TRBD1 (5 bases). Trimming shortened V by 5 bases and J by 1 base, and 11 bases separated the two germline ends. The CDR3 extends over 14 amino acids. Germline assignment: CDR1 SEHNR and CDR2 FQNEAQ (reference sequence).

V and J are TRBV7-2 and TRBJ1-5; D is perhaps TRBD1 (5 bases). CDR3 length equals 16 residues. V lost 0 bases to trimming and J lost 0 bases, with 9 bases between them. Germline V gives CDR1 SGHTA, CDR2 FQGNSA. The CDR3 sequence: CASSLAGGYSNQPQHF. CDR3 bases: TGTGCCAGCAGCTTAGCGGGGGGATATAGCAATCAGCCCCAGCATTTT.

The J gene is TRBJ1-3, the V gene TRBV6-5; D is possibly TRBD1 (5 bases). Trimming left V 0 bases short and J 2 bases short, with 8 bases between. CDR1 is MNHEY and CDR2 is SVGAGI in the germline V gene. This CDR3 region has 15 residues. As DNA, the CDR3 is TGTGCCAGCAGTTACTCGGCCAGGGCTGGAAACACCATATATTTT. Amino acids: CASSYSARAGNTIYF.

V usage is TRBV5-4 and J usage is TRBJ2-5; TRBD2 agrees at 9 bases. Germline assignment: CDR1 SGHNT and CDR2 YYREEE (reference sequence). CDR3 length: 15 residues. V lost 0 bases to trimming and J lost 6 bases; unmatched junction nucleotides: 6. DNA for the CDR3: TGTGCCAGCAGCTTGGTAGCGGGAGAGGCGAAGACCCAGTACTTC. Its protein is CASSLVAGEAKTQYF.

The V gene is TRBV4-1, the J gene TRBJ1-4, with D perhaps TRBD1 (5 bases). V shed 0 bases and J shed 0 bases, with 8 bases lying between them. Germline CDR1 reads MGHRA; CDR2 reads YSYEKL. The CDR3 loop spans 16 amino acids. The CDR3 reads CASSQDGGATNEKLFF. The CDR3 DNA sequence: TGCGCCAGCAGCCAAGATGGGGGGGCAACTAATGAAAAACTGTTTTTT.

The chain links TRBV7-2 to TRBJ2-2, with D unclear. Germline CDR1 SGHTA, CDR2 FQGNSA. V was pared by 4 bases and J by 0 bases, with 9 bases between. The CDR3 has 15 residues. The CDR3 sequence: CASSSASANTGELFF. CDR3 nucleotides: TGTGCCAGCAGCTCGGCCAGCGCGAACACCGGGGAGCTGTTTTTT. The full variable domain, with the rest looked up from reference TRBV7-2 and TRBJ2-2, is GAGVSQSPSNKVTEKGKDVELRCDPISGHTALYWYRQSLGQGLEFLIYFQGNSAPDKSGLPSDRFSAERTGGSVSTLTIQRTQQEDSAVYLCASSSASANTGELFFGEGSRLTVL.

The J gene is TRBJ1-1, the V gene TRBV4-1, with D perhaps TRBD1 (6 bases). Germline CDR1 reads MGHRA; CDR2 reads YSYEKL. The CDR3 covers 14 residues. V lost 2 bases, J lost 10 bases, and 17 bases lay in between. CDR3 residues: CASSQHVQGRGAFF. CDR3 in DNA: TGCGCCAGCAGCCAACACGTACAGGGAAGGGGAGCTTTCTTT.

V gene TRBV14 combines with J gene TRBJ1-2; a possible D gene is TRBD1 (6 bases). Trimming removed 4 bases at V and 4 bases at J, with 19 bases between. CDR1 is SGHDN, CDR2 FVKESK, per germline. The CDR3 sequence is 16 residues long. In DNA, the CDR3 is TGTGCCAGCAGCCCGCCAGCGGCAGGGGTTAGCTATGGCTACACCTTC. Amino acid sequence: CASSPPAAGVSYGYTF.

This rearrangement joins TRBV4-2 to TRBJ2-2, with a possible D match to TRBD2 (6 bases). Germline assignment: CDR1 LGHNA and CDR2 YNFKEQ. The CDR3 is 15 residues long. Trimming shortened V by 1 base and J by 3 bases, and 9 bases separated the two germline ends. Here the CDR3 reads CASSQVGGDTGELFF. For the CDR3, the DNA is TGTGCCAGCAGCCAAGTGGGCGGGGACACCGGGGAGCTGTTTTTT.

This sequence joins TRBV30 and TRBJ1-5, with D possibly matching TRBD1 (6 bases). Trimming took off 3 bases at V and 4 bases at J, with 13 bases between the two ends. This CDR3 is built from 14 residues. Looked up from germline, CDR1 is GTSNPN and CDR2 is SVGIG (reference sequence). CDR3 residues: CAWSPDSLNQPQHF. The CDR3 coding sequence is TGTGCCTGGAGCCCGGACAGTCTGAATCAGCCCCAGCATTTT.

V and J are TRBV10-1 and TRBJ2-1, with a possible D match to TRBD2 (5 bases). Germline values: CDR1 WNHNN, CDR2 SYGVQD (reference sequence). The CDR3 has 13 residues. The germline V and J ends were trimmed by 0 bases and 14 bases, with 14 bases remaining between them. CDR3 bases: TGCGCCAGCAGTGAGTCTCCTGCGGGCAAAAAGTTCTTC. It translates to CASSESPAGKKFF.

The chain employs TRBV7-2 and TRBJ2-1; D not certain. Germline CDR1 reads SGHTA; CDR2 reads FQGNSA. The CDR3 totals 12 residues. With 5 bases removed from V and 5 bases from J, the gap between germline ends came to 7 bases. The DNA for the CDR3 is TGTGCCAGCAGCCGTTCGGACAATGAGCAGTTCTTC. Protein sequence: CASSRSDNEQFF.

The rearrangement links TRBV7-3 to TRBJ2-1; D is ambiguous. Germline CDR1 reads SGHTA; CDR2 reads FQGTGA. The CDR3 covers 14 residues. V was trimmed by 7 bases and J by 8 bases, leaving 18 bases between them. CDR3 sequence (DNA): TGTGCCAGCAAGCTAGATCCCACCTCCCATGAGCAGTTCTTC. It specifies CASKLDPTSHEQFF. The whole variable domain, remainder taken from reference TRBV7-3 and TRBJ2-1, is GAGVSQTPSNKVTEKGKYVELRCDPISGHTALYWYRQSLGQGPEFLIYFQGTGAADDSGLPNDRFFAVRPEGSVSTLKIQRTERGDSAVYLCASKLDPTSHEQFFGPGTRLTVL.

The V and J genes are TRBV19 and TRBJ1-1; no firm D call. CDR3 length: 14 residues. Germline CDR1 and CDR2: LNHDA and SQIVND (reference sequence). Between the trimmed V and J ends, which lost 2 bases and 2 bases, there was a span of 9 bases. CDR3 nucleotides: TGTGCCAGTAGTATAATGAGGGCTAACACTGAAGCTTTCTTT. Translating gives CASSIMRANTEAFF.

The gene calls are TRBV27 and TRBJ1-2; 7 bases align to TRBD1. J was trimmed by 1 base and V by 5 bases; bases with no gene match: 13. The V gene's germline CDR1 is MNHEY and CDR2 SMNVEV (reference sequence). The CDR3 spans 17 residues. The CDR3: CASSRYSDRDDNYGYTF. The CDR3 DNA reads TGTGCCAGCAGTCGATACTCTGACAGGGATGATAACTATGGCTACACCTTC.

This clone was counted a single time. This rearrangement joins TRBV7-8 to TRBJ2-7; D possibly corresponds to TRBD1 (6 bases). CDR3 length equals 19 residues. Looked up from germline, CDR1 is SGHVS and CDR2 is FQNEAQ. Trimming removed 0 bases at V and 4 bases at J, with 25 bases between. The CDR3 reads CASSLALGASQLSVYEQYF. CDR3 bases: TGTGCCAGCAGCTTAGCACTGGGGGCGAGTCAATTATCTGTGTACGAGCAGTACTTC.

This chain joins TRBV7-9 and TRBJ2-1; D remains ambiguous. Per germline, CDR1 SEHNR and CDR2 FQNEAQ (reference sequence). The ends were cut back, 0 bases at V and 4 bases at J, with 7 bases in the middle. The CDR3 runs to 14 residues. The CDR3 region is CASSLASNYNEQFF. CDR3 sequence (DNA): TGTGCCAGCAGCTTAGCGTCCAATTACAATGAGCAGTTCTTC.

This chain joins TRBV11-2 and TRBJ1-1; unclear D gene. Per the germline V gene, CDR1 is SGHAT and CDR2 is FQNNGV. The CDR3 has 14 amino acids. V gave up 1 base and J gave up 1 base, with 7 bases separating them. The CDR3 coding sequence is TGTGCCAGCAGCTTAGCCGCGGGGAACACTGAAGCTTTCTTT. Amino acid sequence: CASSLAAGNTEAFF.

This chain uses TRBV6-5 with TRBJ2-7, with 10 bases that match TRBD1. Germline-derived CDR1 and CDR2 are MNHEY and SVGAGI. The CDR3 sequence is 15 residues long. V was clipped by 4 bases and J by 2 bases; unmatched bases: 5. The CDR3 sequence is CASSSQGTGAYEQYF. The CDR3 nucleotides read TGTGCCAGCAGTTCCCAGGGGACAGGGGCCTACGAGCAGTACTTC.

The V call is TRBV4-2, the J call TRBJ2-1, with TRBD2 matching 15 bases. Germline lookup yields CDR1 LGHNA and CDR2 YNFKEQ. Trimming removed 0 bases from V and 9 bases from J; junction bases left unmatched: 9. The CDR3 sequence is 18 residues long. The chain's CDR3 is CASSQDPSGTSGRREQFF. CDR3 bases: TGTGCCAGCAGCCAAGACCCCTCCGGGACTAGCGGGAGGCGTGAGCAGTTCTTC.

The chain links TRBV30 to TRBJ1-1, with 7 bases that match TRBD1. The germline V gene encodes CDR1 GTSNPN and CDR2 SVGIG (reference sequence). The length of the CDR3 is 14 residues. Unmatched junction bases numbered 9, after V lost 2 bases and J lost 6 bases. In DNA, the CDR3 is TGTGCCTGGAGTCGACAGGGAATCAGGTCTGAAGCTTTCTTT. The encoded protein is CAWSRQGIRSEAFF. The variable domain in full, completed from reference TRBV30 and TRBJ1-1, reads SQTIHQWPATLVQPVGSPLSLECTVEGTSNPNLYWYRQAAGRGLQLLFYSVGIGQISSEVPQNLSASRPQDRQFILSSKKLLLSDSGFYLCAWSRQGIRSEAFFGQGTRLTVV.

CDR3 loop: CASSTTGDPNQPQHF. The CDR3 DNA reads TGTGCCAGCTCAACTACAGGGGATCCAAATCAGCCCCAGCATTTT. This rearrangement joins TRBV18 to TRBJ1-5, with 7 bases aligning to TRBD1. Germline V gene data show CDR1 as KGHSH and CDR2 as LQKENI. The CDR3 is 15 residues long. The trim removed 5 bases at V and 4 bases at J, leaving 8 bases unmatched.